Sequencing of this T cell receptor (beta chain) was carried out in a study of blood T cell repertoires in COVID-19. In germline, CDR1 is MNHEY, CDR2 SVGAGI. The CDR3 has 13 residues. V was pared by 6 bases and J by 1 base, with 2 bases of the junction left unmatched. All enrollees were roughly 18 to 100 years old and from roughly 26 US areas. Sequencing used immunoSEQ multiplex PCR; TCRdb keeps in-frame clones, though not all of them. The sample includes some 200,000 clones, roughly 83% of them seen just once. This clone was detected only a few times. The clonotype was recovered from a woman in her forties with acute COVID-19. Sequenced: PBMCs or T cells enriched from blood (not recorded which). This sequence joins TRBV6-5 and TRBJ1-1; 7 bases map to TRBD1. This CDR3 is CASSRTGNTEAFF. Here the CDR3 DNA reads TGTGCCAGCAGCCGGACAGGGAACACTGAAGCTTTCTTT.